The 2 T cell receptor beta chains presented below share a single source sample, sequenced in a study of identical twins (TCRdb year 2016). Libraries were constructed by 5' RACE. Sequencer: Illumina HiSeq 2000. The public reads were quality trimmed at Q25 with fastp and then assembled into clones with MiXCR by TCRdb, keeping productive beta chains. Every CDR3 protein is listed once, alongside the most common genes and DNA of its rows. This sample is represented by some 710,000 distinct CDR3 sequences; 6% to 6.5% of them were singletons. The ten largest clones add up to 1.5% to 2% of the sample. Sequencing used naive T cells sorted from blood. In light of the paper, this sample's cell subset or site label describes: cells isolated with a human naive T-cell isolation kit. These receptors were obtained from a man aged 18 to 30 in good health.

This clonotype was found a few times. The chain uses TRBV27 and TRBJ2-7; D gene uncertain. CDR3 length: 13 amino acids. Germline values: CDR1 MNHEY, CDR2 SMNVEV (reference sequence). V lost 3 bases and J 2 bases, leaving 8 bases between the germline ends. CDR3 residues: CASSLIGTYEQYF. CDR3 in DNA: TGTGCCAGCAGTTTGATAGGAACCTACGAGCAGTACTTC.

The V gene is TRBV24-1, the J gene TRBJ2-5; 9 bases are a match to TRBD1. Germline values: CDR1 KGHDR, CDR2 SFDVKD. V was pared by 3 bases and J by 2 bases, with 6 bases of the junction left unmatched. This CDR3 contains 16 residues. The CDR3 loop is CATSDPPGTGQETQYF. CDR3 in DNA: TGTGCCACCAGTGATCCGCCCGGGACAGGGCAAGAGACCCAGTACTTC.